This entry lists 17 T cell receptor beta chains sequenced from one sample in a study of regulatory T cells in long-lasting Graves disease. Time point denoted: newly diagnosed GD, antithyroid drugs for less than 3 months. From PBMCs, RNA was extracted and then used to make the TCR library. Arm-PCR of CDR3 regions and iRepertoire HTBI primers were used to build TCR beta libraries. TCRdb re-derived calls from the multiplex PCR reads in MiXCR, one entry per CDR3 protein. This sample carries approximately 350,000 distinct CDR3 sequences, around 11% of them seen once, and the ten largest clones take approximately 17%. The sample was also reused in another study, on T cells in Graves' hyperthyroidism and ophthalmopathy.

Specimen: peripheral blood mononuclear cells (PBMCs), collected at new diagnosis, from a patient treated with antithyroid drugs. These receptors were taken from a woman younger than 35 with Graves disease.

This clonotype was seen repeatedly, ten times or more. Here the CDR3 reads CASSYSTNTEAFF. The CDR3 coding sequence is TGTGCCAGCAGTTACAGCACGAACACTGAAGCTTTCTTT. The rearrangement joins TRBV6-5 to TRBJ1-1; D gene unclear. From germline, CDR1 is MNHEY and CDR2 SVGAGI. Deletions cut 2 bases from V and 1 base from J, with 5 bases between. The CDR3 loop spans 13 amino acids.

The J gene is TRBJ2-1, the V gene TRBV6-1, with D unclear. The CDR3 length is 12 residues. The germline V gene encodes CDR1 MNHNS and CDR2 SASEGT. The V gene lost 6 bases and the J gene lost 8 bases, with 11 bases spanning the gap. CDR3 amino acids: CASSFPPDEQFF. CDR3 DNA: TGTGCCAGCAGCTTCCCCCCCGATGAGCAGTTCTTC.

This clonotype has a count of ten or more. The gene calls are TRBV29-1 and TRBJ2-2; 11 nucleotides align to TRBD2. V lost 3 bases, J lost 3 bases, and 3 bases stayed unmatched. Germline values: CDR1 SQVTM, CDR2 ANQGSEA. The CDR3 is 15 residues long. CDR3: CSVEVAGGDTGELFF. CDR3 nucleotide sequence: TGCAGCGTTGAGGTAGCGGGGGGGGACACCGGGGAGCTGTTTTTT.

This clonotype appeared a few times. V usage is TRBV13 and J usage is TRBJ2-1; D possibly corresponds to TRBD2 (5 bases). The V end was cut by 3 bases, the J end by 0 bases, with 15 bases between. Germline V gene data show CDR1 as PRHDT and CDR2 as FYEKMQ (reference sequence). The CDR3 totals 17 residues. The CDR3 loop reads CASSLEAGGSSYNEQFF. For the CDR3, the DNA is TGTGCCAGCAGCTTGGAGGCGGGCGGTAGCTCCTACAATGAGCAGTTCTTC. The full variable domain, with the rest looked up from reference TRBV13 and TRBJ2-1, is AAGVIQSPRHLIKEKRETATLKCYPIPRHDTVYWYQQGPGQDPQFLISFYEKMQSDKGSIPDRFSAQQFSDYHSELNMSSLELGDSALYFCASSLEAGGSSYNEQFFGPGTRLTVL.

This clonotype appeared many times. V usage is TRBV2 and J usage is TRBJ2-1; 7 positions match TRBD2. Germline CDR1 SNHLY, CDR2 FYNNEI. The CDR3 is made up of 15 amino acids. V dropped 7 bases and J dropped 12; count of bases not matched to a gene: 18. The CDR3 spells CASTRAEAGARVQFF. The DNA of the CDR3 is TGTGCCAGCACCCGAGCCGAGGCGGGAGCTCGTGTGCAGTTCTTC.

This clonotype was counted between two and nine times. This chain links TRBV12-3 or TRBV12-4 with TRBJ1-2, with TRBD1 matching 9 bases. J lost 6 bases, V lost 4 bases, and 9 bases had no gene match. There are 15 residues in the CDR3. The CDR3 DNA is TGTGCCAGCAGTTACAGTCCGGGACAGGGAAATGGCTACACCTTC. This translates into CASSYSPGQGNGYTF.

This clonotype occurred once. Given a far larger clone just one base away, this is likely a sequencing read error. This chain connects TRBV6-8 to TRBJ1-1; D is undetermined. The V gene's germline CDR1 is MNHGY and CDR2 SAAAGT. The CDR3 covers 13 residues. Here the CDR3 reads CASGYEENTEAFF. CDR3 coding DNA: TGTGCCAGCGGTTACGAAGAGAACACTGAAGCTTTCTTT.

The CDR3 spells CASSSGEGAYEQYV. The CDR3 nucleotides read TGTGCCAGCAGTTCAGGAGAAGGGGCCTACGAGCAGTACGTC. The rearrangement links TRBV6-2 or TRBV6-3 to TRBJ2-7, with a weak D call TRBD1 (5 bases). This CDR3 has 14 amino acids. The ends were cut back, 4 bases at V and 2 bases at J, with 12 bases in the middle. Germline V lookup: CDR1 MNHEY, CDR2 SVGEGT.

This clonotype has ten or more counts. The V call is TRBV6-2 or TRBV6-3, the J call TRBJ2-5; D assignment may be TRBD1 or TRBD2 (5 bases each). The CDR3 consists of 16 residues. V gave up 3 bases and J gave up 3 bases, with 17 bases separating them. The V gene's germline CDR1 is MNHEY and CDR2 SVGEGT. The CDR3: CASSYSVRDVEETQYF. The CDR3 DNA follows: TGTGCCAGCAGTTATTCAGTCCGGGACGTAGAAGAGACCCAGTACTTC.

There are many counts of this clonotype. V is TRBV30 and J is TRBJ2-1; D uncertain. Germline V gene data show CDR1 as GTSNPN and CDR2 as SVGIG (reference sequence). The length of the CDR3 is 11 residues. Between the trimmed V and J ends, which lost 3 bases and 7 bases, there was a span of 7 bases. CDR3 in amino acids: CAWSPLNEQFF. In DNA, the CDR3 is TGTGCCTGGAGCCCCCTAAATGAGCAGTTCTTC.

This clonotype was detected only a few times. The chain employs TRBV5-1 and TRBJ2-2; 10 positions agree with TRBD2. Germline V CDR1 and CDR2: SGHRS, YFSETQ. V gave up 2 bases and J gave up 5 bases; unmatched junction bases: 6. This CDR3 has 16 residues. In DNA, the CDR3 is TGCGCCAGCAGCTTTTCTAGCGGGAGAAGAACCGGGGAGCTGTTTTTT. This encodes CASSFSSGRRTGELFF.

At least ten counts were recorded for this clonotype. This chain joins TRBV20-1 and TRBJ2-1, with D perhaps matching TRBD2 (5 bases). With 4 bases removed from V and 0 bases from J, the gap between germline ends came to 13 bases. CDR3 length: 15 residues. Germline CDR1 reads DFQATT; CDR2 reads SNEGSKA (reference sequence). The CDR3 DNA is TGCAGTGCTACAGGATACCGGGACTCCTACAATGAGCAGTTCTTC. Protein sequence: CSATGYRDSYNEQFF.

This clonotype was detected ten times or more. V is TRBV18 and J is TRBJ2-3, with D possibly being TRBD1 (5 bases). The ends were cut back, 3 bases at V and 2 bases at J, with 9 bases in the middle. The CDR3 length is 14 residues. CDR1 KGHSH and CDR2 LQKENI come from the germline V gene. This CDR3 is CASSPGPNTDTQYF. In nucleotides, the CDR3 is TGTGCCAGCTCACCGGGGCCTAACACAGATACGCAGTATTTT.

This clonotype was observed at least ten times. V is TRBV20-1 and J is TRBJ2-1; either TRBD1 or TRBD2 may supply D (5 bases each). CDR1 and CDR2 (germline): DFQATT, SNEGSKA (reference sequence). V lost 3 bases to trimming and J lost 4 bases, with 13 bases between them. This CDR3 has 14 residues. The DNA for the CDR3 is TGCAGTGCTAGGGACACCGGGATTTACAATGAGCAGTTCTTC. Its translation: CSARDTGIYNEQFF.

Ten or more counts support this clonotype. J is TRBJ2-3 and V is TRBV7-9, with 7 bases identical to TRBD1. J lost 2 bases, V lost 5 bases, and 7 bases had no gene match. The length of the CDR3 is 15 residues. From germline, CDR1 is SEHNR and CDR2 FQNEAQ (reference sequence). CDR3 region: CASSPWDSLTDTQYF. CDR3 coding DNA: TGTGCCAGCAGCCCTTGGGACAGCCTCACAGATACGCAGTATTTT.

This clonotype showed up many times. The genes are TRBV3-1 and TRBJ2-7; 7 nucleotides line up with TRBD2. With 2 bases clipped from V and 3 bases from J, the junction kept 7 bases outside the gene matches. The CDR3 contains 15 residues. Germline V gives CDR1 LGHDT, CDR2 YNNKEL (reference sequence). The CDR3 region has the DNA TGTGCCAGCAGCCAACGGCGGGAGTCTAACTACGAGCAGTACTTC. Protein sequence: CASSQRRESNYEQYF.

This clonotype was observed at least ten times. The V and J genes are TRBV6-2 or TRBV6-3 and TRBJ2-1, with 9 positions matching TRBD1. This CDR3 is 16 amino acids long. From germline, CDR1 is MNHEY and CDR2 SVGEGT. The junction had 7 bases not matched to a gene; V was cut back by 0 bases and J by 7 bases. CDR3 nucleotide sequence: TGTGCCAGCAGTTACTCGACAACAGGGGGCCATAATGAGCAGTTCTTC. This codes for CASSYSTTGGHNEQFF.